Listed here is a single TCR beta chain. How the authors handled the data: Amplified reference gene primers provided the basis for estimating nucleated cell counts. Clones were read by immunoSEQ multiplex PCR, and TCRdb kept only the in-frame ones, dropping some. V, J and clone size are taken as reported in that table, and D and trimming were inferred from the DNA itself. Of about 210,000 clones in the sample, 65% to 85% were seen once. The CDR3 has 15 residues. Between the trimmed V and J ends, which lost 2 bases and 6 bases, there was a span of 16 bases. The germline V gene has CDR1 MNHEY and CDR2 SMNVEV (reference sequence). The data are from a study of blood T cell repertoires in COVID-19. At the level of the study: The United States, Italy and Spain supplied acute and convalescent COVID-19 samples. The analysed material was cDNA or gDNA that came from T cells, B-cell-depleted T cells, or PBMCs.

The rearrangement joins TRBV27 to TRBJ1-2; maybe TRBD1 (5 bases). The sequence came from a man aged 50 to 59 with active or convalescent COVID-19. Sequencing input: peripheral blood. The CDR3 sequence is CASSLGLGGVNGYTF. For the CDR3, the DNA is TGTGCCAGCAGTTTAGGCCTGGGGGGGGTCAATGGCTACACCTTC.